This passage covers 9 T cell receptor beta chains from one sample sequenced in a study of blood T cell repertoires in COVID-19. The repertoire was sequenced with immunoSEQ multiplex PCR; TCRdb's copy has only in-frame clones and lacks some. Here the sample spans 500,000 or so clones, 87% being singletons. Sample: PBMCs or T cells enriched from blood (not recorded which). The receptors here all came from a woman under 30 who had recovered from COVID-19.

This clone has more than one count but fewer than ten. The chain uses TRBV7-2 and TRBJ2-1; D is perhaps TRBD1 (5 bases). The germline V gene encodes CDR1 SGHTA and CDR2 FQGNSA. Between the trimmed V and J ends, which lost 4 bases and 4 bases, there was a span of 8 bases. The CDR3 is 13 amino acids. In DNA form, the CDR3 reads TGTGCCAGCAGCTGGGGCGAGTACAATGAGCAGTTCTTC. This sequence encodes CASSWGEYNEQFF.

The rearrangement joins TRBV5-6 to TRBJ1-2; 8 bases agree with TRBD1. The J segment lost 2 bases and the V segment lost 4 bases, leaving 4 bases of the junction unmatched. The germline V gene has CDR1 SGHDT and CDR2 YYEEEE. The CDR3 spans 14 residues. The CDR3 DNA reads as TGTGCCAGCAGCGCAGGACAGGGCAACTATGGCTACACCTTC. Translated: CASSAGQGNYGYTF. Looking up the rest from reference TRBV5-6 and TRBJ1-2 gives the full variable domain: DAGVTQSPTHLIKTRGQQVTLRCSPKSGHDTVSWYQQALGQGPQFIFQYYEEEERQRGNFPDRFSGHQFPNYSSELNVNALLLGDSALYLCASSAGQGNYGYTFGSGTRLTVV.

This clone occurred once. This chain connects TRBV3-1 (or the pseudogene TRBV3-2) to TRBJ1-2; 10 nucleotides match TRBD1. The CDR3 covers 15 residues. The V segment lost 8 bases and the J segment 3 bases; nucleotides outside the gene matches: 9. In germline, CDR1 is LGHDT, CDR2 YNNKEL (reference sequence). The CDR3 sequence: CASRGQGRGDYGYTF. The CDR3 nucleotides are TGTGCCAGCCGGGGACAGGGGCGAGGGGACTATGGCTACACCTTC.

The rearrangement uses TRBV15 and TRBJ2-3; D might be TRBD1 (5 bases). The ends were cut back, 4 bases at V and 4 bases at J, with 15 bases in the middle. CDR3 size: 15 residues. The germline CDR1 and CDR2 sequences are LNHNV and YYDKDF (reference sequence). Written as DNA, the CDR3 is TGTGCCACCAGCACCCTTCAGGGTCCCGCAGATACGCAGTATTTT. This encodes CATSTLQGPADTQYF.

A few counts support this clone. The chain carries TRBV2 and TRBJ2-3; 7 nucleotides align to TRBD2. V trimming: 6 bases; J trimming: 2 bases; junction bases outside the gene matches: 11. Germline CDR1 SNHLY, CDR2 FYNNEI. The CDR3 length is 16 residues. The CDR3 DNA reads as TGTGCCAGCAGCCTCCCTCTGGGAGGGATCACAGATACGCAGTATTTT. This translates into CASSLPLGGITDTQYF.

The J gene is TRBJ1-1, the V gene TRBV5-1, with a possible D match to TRBD1 (6 bases). The CDR3 loop spans 12 amino acids. From germline, CDR1 is SGHRS and CDR2 YFSETQ. V was shortened by 4 bases and J by 8 bases, with 12 bases between the two germline ends. CDR3 residues: CASSRQDSEAFF. The CDR3 DNA reads TGCGCCAGCAGCCGTCAGGACAGCGAAGCTTTCTTT.

The chain couples TRBV25-1 to TRBJ2-3; 10 positions match TRBD1. The CDR3 is 14 amino acids. Trimming cost V 4 bases and J 3 bases; bases outside gene matches: 1. The germline V gene has CDR1 MGHDK and CDR2 SYGVNS. The CDR3 DNA sequence: TGTGCCAGCAGTGGGACAGGGGGTACAGATACGCAGTATTTT. This codes for CASSGTGGTDTQYF.

The chain has TRBV20-1 and TRBJ2-7, with a tentative D call TRBD2 (5 bases). Germline loops: CDR1 DFQATT, CDR2 SNEGSKA (reference sequence). V lost 4 bases, J lost 4 bases, and 8 bases lay in between. CDR3 length: 11 residues. CDR3 region: CSAKGAYEQYF. CDR3 sequence (DNA): TGCAGTGCTAAGGGAGCGTACGAGCAGTACTTC.

The chain combines TRBV3-1 (or the pseudogene TRBV3-2) with TRBJ1-2, with TRBD1 as a possible D gene (6 bases). The CDR3 loop spans 15 amino acids. The V end was cut by 0 bases, the J end by 1 base, with 9 bases between. Germline values: CDR1 LGHDT, CDR2 YNNKEL (reference sequence). CDR3 amino acids: CASSQDDRFNYGYTF. CDR3 sequence (DNA): TGTGCCAGCAGCCAAGATGACAGGTTTAACTATGGCTACACCTTC.